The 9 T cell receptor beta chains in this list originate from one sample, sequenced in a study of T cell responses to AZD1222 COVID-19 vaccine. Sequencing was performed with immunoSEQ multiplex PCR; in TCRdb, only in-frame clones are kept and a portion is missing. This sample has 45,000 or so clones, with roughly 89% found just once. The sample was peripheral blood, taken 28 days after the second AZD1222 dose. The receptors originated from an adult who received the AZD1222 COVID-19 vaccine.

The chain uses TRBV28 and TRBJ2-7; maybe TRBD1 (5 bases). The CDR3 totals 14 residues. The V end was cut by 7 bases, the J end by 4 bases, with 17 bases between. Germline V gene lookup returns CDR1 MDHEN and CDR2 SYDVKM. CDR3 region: CASNAPQGKYEQYF. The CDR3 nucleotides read TGTGCCAGCAATGCCCCCCAGGGAAAGTACGAGCAGTACTTC.

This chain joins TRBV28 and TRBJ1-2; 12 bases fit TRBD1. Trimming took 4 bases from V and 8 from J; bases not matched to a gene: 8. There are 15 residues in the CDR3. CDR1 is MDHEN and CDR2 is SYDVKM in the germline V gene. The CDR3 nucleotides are TGTGCCAGCAGTTCTCCGGGACAGGGGGCGTTAGGCTACACCTTC. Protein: CASSSPGQGALGYTF.

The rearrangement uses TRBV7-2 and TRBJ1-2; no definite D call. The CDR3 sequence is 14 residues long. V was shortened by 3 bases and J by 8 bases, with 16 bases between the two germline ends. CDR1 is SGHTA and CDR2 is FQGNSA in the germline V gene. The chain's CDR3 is CASSLGRQTGGYTF. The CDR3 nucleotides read TGTGCCAGCAGCTTGGGCAGGCAAACCGGCGGCTACACCTTC.

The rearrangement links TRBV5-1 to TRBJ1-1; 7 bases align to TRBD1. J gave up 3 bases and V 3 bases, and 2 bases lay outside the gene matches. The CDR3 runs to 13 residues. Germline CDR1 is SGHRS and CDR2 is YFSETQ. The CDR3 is CASSSTGDTEAFF. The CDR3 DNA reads TGCGCCAGCAGCTCCACAGGGGACACTGAAGCTTTCTTT.

The CDR3: CASSTSGTGAPQHF. The CDR3 bases are TGTGCCAGCAGTACATCCGGGACCGGAGCGCCCCAGCATTTT. The chain links TRBV27 to TRBJ1-5; perhaps TRBD1 as D (5 bases). The CDR3 is 14 residues long. The V gene's germline CDR1 is MNHEY and CDR2 SMNVEV (reference sequence). V lost 5 bases and J lost 9, with 17 bases in between.

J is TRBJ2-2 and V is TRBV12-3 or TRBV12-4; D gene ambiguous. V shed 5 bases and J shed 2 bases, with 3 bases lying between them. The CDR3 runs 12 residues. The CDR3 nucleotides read TGTGCCAGCAGTCCAAACACCGGGGAGCTGTTTTTT. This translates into CASSPNTGELFF.

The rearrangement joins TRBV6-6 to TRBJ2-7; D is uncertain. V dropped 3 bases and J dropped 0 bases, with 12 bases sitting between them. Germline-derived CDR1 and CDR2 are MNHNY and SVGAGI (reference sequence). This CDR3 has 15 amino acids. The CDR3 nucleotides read TGTGCCAGCAGTTATTTCGAGTGGGACTCCTACGAGCAGTACTTC. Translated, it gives CASSYFEWDSYEQYF.

CDR3 loop: CAIAGLYNEQFF. CDR3 sequence (DNA): TGTGCCATAGCGGGACTCTACAATGAGCAGTTCTTC. The rearrangement uses TRBV10-3 and TRBJ2-1; 7 positions match TRBD2. J gave up 3 bases and V 9 bases, and 2 bases lay outside the gene matches. Germline V gene lookup returns CDR1 ENHRY and CDR2 SYGVKD. The CDR3 spans 12 residues.

The CDR3 coding sequence is TGCGCCAGCAGCTTGTGGGGGCCCCTAAACGCGAACACTGAAGCTTTCTTT. This encodes CASSLWGPLNANTEAFF. V gene TRBV5-1 combines with J gene TRBJ1-1; D might be TRBD1 (6 bases). V dropped 1 base and J dropped 1 base, with 17 bases sitting between them. The germline CDR1 and CDR2 sequences are SGHRS and YFSETQ. The CDR3 is 17 residues long.